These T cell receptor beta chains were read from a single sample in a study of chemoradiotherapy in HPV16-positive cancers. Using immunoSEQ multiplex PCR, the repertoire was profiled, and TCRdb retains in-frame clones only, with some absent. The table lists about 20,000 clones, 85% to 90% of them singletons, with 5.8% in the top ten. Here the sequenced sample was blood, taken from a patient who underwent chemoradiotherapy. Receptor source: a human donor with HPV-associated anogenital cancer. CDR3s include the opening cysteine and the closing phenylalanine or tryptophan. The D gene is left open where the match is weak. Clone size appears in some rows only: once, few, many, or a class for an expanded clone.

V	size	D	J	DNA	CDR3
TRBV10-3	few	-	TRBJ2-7	TGTGCCATCAGGGAGGAGGGGGCTAACGAGCAGTACTTC	CAIREEGANEQYF
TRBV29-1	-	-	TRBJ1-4	TGCAGCGTCACGTTGGGGGTGGGGGATGAAAAACTGTTTTTT	CSVTLGVGDEKLFF
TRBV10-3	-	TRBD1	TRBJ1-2	TGTGCCATCAGTGCGGACAGGGGGCAGGGCTACACCTTC	CAISADRGQGYTF
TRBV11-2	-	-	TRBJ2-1	TGTGCCAGCAGCTTAGTAGGGGGCTCCTACAATGAGCAGTTCTTC	CASSLVGGSYNEQFF
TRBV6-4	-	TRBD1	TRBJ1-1	TGTGCCAGCAGAAGGACAGGGAACACTGAAGCTTTCTTT	CASRRTGNTEAFF
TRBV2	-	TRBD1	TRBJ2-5	TGTGCCAGCCGGGACAGGGTACAAGAGACCCAGTACTTC	CASRDRVQETQYF
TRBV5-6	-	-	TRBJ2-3	TGTGCCAGCAGCCTGGACACTTCTAGCACAGATACGCAGTATTTT	CASSLDTSSTDTQYF
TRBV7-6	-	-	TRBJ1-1	TGTGCCAGCAGCTCAGAGTTTCGCACTGAAGCTTTCTTT	CASSSEFRTEAFF
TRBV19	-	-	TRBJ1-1	TGTGCCAGTAGTATTAGGACAGAGAACACTGAAGCTTTCTTT	CASSIRTENTEAFF
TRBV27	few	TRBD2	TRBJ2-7	TGTGCCAGCACCATTAGCGGGGTATCTAACGAGCAGTACTTC	CASTISGVSNEQYF
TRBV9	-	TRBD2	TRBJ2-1	TGTGCCAGCAGCGGAGGGGGCCAACTAGCGGGGTGGGGCAATGAGCAGTTCTTC	CASSGGGQLAGWGNEQFF
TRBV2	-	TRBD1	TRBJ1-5	TGTGCCAGCAGCACTCAACTCACAGGGGTAGGGAACAATCAGCCCCAGCATTTT	CASSTQLTGVGNNQPQHF
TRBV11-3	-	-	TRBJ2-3	TGTGCCAGCAGGGGTCGGACAGCAGATACGCAGTATTTT	CASRGRTADTQYF
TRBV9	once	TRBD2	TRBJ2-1	TGTGCCAGCAGCGTACGCGGGGGAGGTAATGAGCAGTTCTTC	CASSVRGGGNEQFF
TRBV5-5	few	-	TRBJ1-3	TGTGCCAGCAGCTTGACCCCCGGGTTAGGAGACACCATATATTTT	CASSLTPGLGDTIYF
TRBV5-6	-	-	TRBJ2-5	TGTGCCAGCAGCGTGTGGTCGGCTACCCAAGAGACCCAGTACTTC	CASSVWSATQETQYF
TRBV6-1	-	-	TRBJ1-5	TGTGCCAGCAGTGAGTGGGGGCATAGCAATCAGCCCCAGCATTTT	CASSEWGHSNQPQHF
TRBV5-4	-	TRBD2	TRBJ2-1	TGTGCCAGCAGCTGGGTAGGGGCGGGGGTAGAGTTCTTC	CASSWVGAGVEFF
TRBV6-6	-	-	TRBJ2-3	TGTGCCAGCAAGAGAATAGCGGGCACAGATACGCAGTATTTT	CASKRIAGTDTQYF
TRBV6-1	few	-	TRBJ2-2	TGTGCCAGCAGTGAAAGGACCGGGGAGCTGTTTTTT	CASSERTGELFF
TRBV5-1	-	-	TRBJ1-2	TGCGCCAGCAGCTTGGCCGTGGGAATTAACTATGGCTACACCTTC	CASSLAVGINYGYTF
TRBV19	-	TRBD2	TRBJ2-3	TGTGCCAGTAGTACCTCGACTAGCGGGGGAATCCGGGCAGATACGCAGTATTTT	CASSTSTSGGIRADTQYF